Listed here are 2 T cell receptor beta chains from one sample, sequenced in a study of graft-versus-host responses after intestinal transplantation. Profiling relied on immunoSEQ multiplex PCR, and the TCRdb table lists in-frame clones only, not all of them. The table has some 48,000 clones, 70% to 85% seen once. Their antigens remain unidentified. This specimen consisted of unstimulated CD4+ T cells sorted from spleen or lymph node cells, obtained before transplant. Receptor source: a human donor who was the organ donor for an intestinal transplant.

This chain uses TRBV27 with TRBJ2-3; D not certain. The CDR3 length is 13 residues. Trimming took off 2 bases at V and 4 bases at J, with 7 bases between the two ends. CDR1 and CDR2 (germline): MNHEY, SMNVEV (reference sequence). The CDR3 protein is CASSLINPDTQYF. The CDR3 DNA is TGTGCCAGCAGTTTAATAAATCCAGATACGCAGTATTTT.

The chain has TRBV5-1 and TRBJ1-6; D is unresolved. Germline V gives CDR1 SGHRS, CDR2 YFSETQ. Trimming removed 0 bases from V and 0 bases from J, with 4 bases in between. The CDR3 covers 15 residues. The CDR3 DNA reads as TGCGCCAGCAGCTTGGACAGCTCCTATAATTCACCCCTCCACTTT. Translating it yields CASSLDSSYNSPLHF. The whole variable domain, filled in from reference TRBV5-1 and TRBJ1-6, reads KAGVTQTPRYLIKTRGQQVTLSCSPISGHRSVSWYQQTPGQGLQFLFEYFSETQRNKGNFPGRFSGRQFSNSRSEMNVSTLELGDSALYLCASSLDSSYNSPLHFGNGTRLTVT.